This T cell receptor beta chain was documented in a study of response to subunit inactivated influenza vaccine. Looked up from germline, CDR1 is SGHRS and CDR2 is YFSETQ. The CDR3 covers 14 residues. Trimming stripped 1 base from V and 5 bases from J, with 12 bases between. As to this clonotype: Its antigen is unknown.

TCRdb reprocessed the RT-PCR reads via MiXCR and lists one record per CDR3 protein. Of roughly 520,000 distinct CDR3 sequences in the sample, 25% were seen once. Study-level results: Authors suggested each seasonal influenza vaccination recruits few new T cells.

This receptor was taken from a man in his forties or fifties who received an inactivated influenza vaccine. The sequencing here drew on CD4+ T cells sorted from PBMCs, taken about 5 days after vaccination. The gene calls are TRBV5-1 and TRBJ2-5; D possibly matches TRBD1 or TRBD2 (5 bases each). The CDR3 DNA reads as TGCGCCAGCAGCTTGAACGGGGCGGGTGAGACCCAGTACTTC. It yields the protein CASSLNGAGETQYF. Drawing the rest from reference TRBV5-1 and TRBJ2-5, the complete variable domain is KAGVTQTPRYLIKTRGQQVTLSCSPISGHRSVSWYQQTPGQGLQFLFEYFSETQRNKGNFPGRFSGRQFSNSRSEMNVSTLELGDSALYLCASSLNGAGETQYFGPGTRLLVL.